This record concerns one T cell receptor (beta chain) sequence. The data are from a study of blood T cell repertoires in COVID-19. Whole-study context: T cells, B-cell-depleted T cells, or PBMCs supplied cDNA or gDNA.

Original methodology: Estimation of nucleated cell counts was performed using reference gene primer amplification. Some clones are missing from TCRdb's copy, which holds only in-frame ones; the method was immunoSEQ multiplex PCR. That table supplies the V and J calls and clone size; D and trimming were determined from the DNA. The table includes approximately 340,000 clones, roughly 90% detected once. J lost 4 bases, V lost 5 bases, and 8 bases had no gene match. CDR3 length equals 16 residues. The germline gives CDR1 SGHTA, CDR2 FQGTGA. Enrolment of Seattle patients took place during active infection, and they were followed longitudinally.

The clonotype comes from a man in his thirties or forties with COVID-19, enrolled during active disease. V is TRBV7-3 and J is TRBJ2-1, with TRBD1 matching 10 bases. Sequenced sample: peripheral blood. Here the CDR3 reads CASSQGDRGRYNEQFF. The CDR3 DNA follows: TGTGCCAGCAGCCAAGGGGACAGGGGAAGGTACAATGAGCAGTTCTTC.